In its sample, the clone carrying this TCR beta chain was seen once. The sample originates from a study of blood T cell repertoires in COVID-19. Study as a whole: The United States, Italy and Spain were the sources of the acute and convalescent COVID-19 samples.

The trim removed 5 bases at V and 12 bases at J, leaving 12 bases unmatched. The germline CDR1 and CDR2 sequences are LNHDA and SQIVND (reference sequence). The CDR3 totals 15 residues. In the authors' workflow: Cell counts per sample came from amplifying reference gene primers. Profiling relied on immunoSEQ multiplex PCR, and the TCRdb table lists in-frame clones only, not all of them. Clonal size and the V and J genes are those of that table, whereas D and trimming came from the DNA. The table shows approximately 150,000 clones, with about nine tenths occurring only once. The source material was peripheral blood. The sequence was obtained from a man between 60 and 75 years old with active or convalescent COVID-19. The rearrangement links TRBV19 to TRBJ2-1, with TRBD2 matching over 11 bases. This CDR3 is CASSAGLAASHLQFF. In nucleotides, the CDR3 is TGTGCCAGTAGTGCGGGACTAGCGGCCTCACATCTGCAGTTCTTC.